This is a list of T cell receptor beta chains from one sample in a study of read filtering for tumor transcriptome and immune sequencing. MiXCR, run by TCRdb on the reads, gives a single entry per CDR3 protein. The table lists over 55,000 distinct CDR3 sequences, 11% to 15% of them singletons. Input material: a population of CD138-negative cells sorted from bone marrow. These receptors were taken from a donor at least 40 years old with multiple myeloma. CDR3s include the opening cysteine and the closing phenylalanine or tryptophan. D genes are given only for firm matches. Clone size is not always given. Where it is, it says once, few, many or a class for expanded clones.

>.|many|13|TRBV19|TRBJ2-1
CASSMDWNNEQFF
TGTGCCAGTAGTATGGATTGGAACAATGAGCAGTTCTTC
>.|many|13|TRBV28|TRBJ2-7
CASSLPRNFEQYF
TGTGCCAGCAGTTTGCCTAGAAACTTCGAGCAGTACTTC
>TRBD1|.|13|TRBV28|TRBJ2-2
CAGTVANTGELFF
TGTGCCGGGACAGTCGCGAACACCGGGGAGCTGTTTTTT
>TRBD1|few|17|TRBV25-1|TRBJ2-5
CASSDGPRDRGLETQYF
TGTGCCAGCAGTGACGGGCCCCGGGACAGGGGGCTAGAGACCCAGTACTTC
>.|medium-sized|13|TRBV7-8|TRBJ2-1
CASSLPPLDEQFF
TGTGCCAGCAGCCTTCCCCCTTTGGATGAGCAGTTCTTC
>TRBD1|many|13|TRBV10-3|TRBJ2-7
CATVGQGAYEQYF
TGTGCCACGGTGGGACAGGGGGCCTACGAGCAGTACTTC
>.|many|16|TRBV4-1|TRBJ2-3
CASSQGIFGGTDTQYF
TGCGCCAGCAGTCAAGGGATCTTCGGAGGCACAGATACGCAGTATTTT
>.|many|15|TRBV29-1|TRBJ1-2
CSVEPRDRVNYGYTF
TGCAGCGTTGAACCCCGGGACCGCGTTAACTATGGCTACACCTTC
>TRBD1|many|15|TRBV27|TRBJ1-5
CASSSAGTGKRPQHF
TGTGCCAGCAGTTCCGCCGGGACAGGGAAGCGGCCCCAGCATTTT
>.|many|15|TRBV5-4|TRBJ2-2
CASSLLGRATGELFF
TGTGCCAGCAGCTTGCTGGGTCGCGCAACCGGGGAGCTGTTTTTT
>TRBD2|.|14|TRBV20-1|TRBJ2-1
CSPGGSSSYNEQFF
TGCAGTCCCGGCGGGAGTAGTTCCTACAATGAGCAGTTCTTC
>.|many|14|TRBV29-1|TRBJ2-6
CSVVLGAGANVLTF
TGCAGCGTTGTATTAGGGGCTGGGGCCAACGTCCTGACTTTC
>.|few|14|TRBV28|TRBJ2-2
CASSLSRTTGELFF
TGTGCCAGCAGTTTAAGCAGGACCACCGGGGAGCTGTTTTTT
>TRBD2|.|18|TRBV29-1|TRBJ2-2
CIVDAEGLAGAVAGELFF
TGCATCGTTGATGCCGAGGGACTAGCGGGAGCCGTTGCCGGGGAGCTGTTTTTT
>.|many|11|TRBV7-9|TRBJ1-1
CASSPLFEAFF
TGTGCCAGCAGCCCCCTCTTCGAAGCTTTCTTT
>TRBD1|few|14|TRBV7-3|TRBJ2-2
CASSRDSPTGELFF
TGTGCCAGCTCCCGGGACAGTCCCACCGGGGAGCTGTTTTTT